A single sample gave rise to the 11 T cell receptor beta chains below, sequenced in a study of blood T cell repertoires in COVID-19. Data came from immunoSEQ multiplex PCR; TCRdb stores just in-frame clones and leaves some out. Among around 200,000 clones, roughly 80% were seen once, and the ten largest hold approximately 13%. Sequenced sample: peripheral blood. The receptors here all came from a man aged 45-65 years who had recovered from COVID-19.

This chain links TRBV10-3 with TRBJ2-7; TRBD2 matches at 7 bases. This CDR3 has 14 residues. Germline CDR1 ENHRY, CDR2 SYGVKD. Trimming cost V 0 bases and J 6 bases; bases outside gene matches: 5. In DNA, the CDR3 is TGTGCCATCAGTGAGTCAGCACTAGCGCCCGAGCAGTACTTC. It yields the protein CAISESALAPEQYF.

This chain uses TRBV7-3 with TRBJ2-7; 15 bases match TRBD2. The junction had 9 bases not matched to a gene; V was cut back by 5 bases and J by 7 bases. The CDR3 has 16 amino acids. The germline V gene encodes CDR1 SGHTA and CDR2 FQGTGA. The CDR3 spells CASSQSPGLAGGEQYF. In nucleotides, the CDR3 is TGTGCCAGCAGCCAATCTCCGGGACTAGCGGGAGGTGAGCAGTACTTC.

The chain carries TRBV2 and TRBJ2-4, with D possibly matching TRBD2 (7 bases). The CDR3 covers 16 residues. Germline V CDR1 and CDR2: SNHLY, FYNNEI. V lost 1 base and J lost 4, with 14 bases in between. The CDR3 DNA reads TGTGCCAGCAGTGAAGAGCTTGCGGGGGCGAAAAACATTCAGTACTTC. Residues: CASSEELAGAKNIQYF.

This chain connects TRBV7-8 to TRBJ1-2; D unclear. The CDR3 length is 13 residues. V shed 0 bases and J shed 8 bases, with 10 bases lying between them. CDR1 and CDR2 from the germline V gene are SGHVS and FQNEAQ. DNA of the CDR3: TGTGCCAGCAGCTTAGCGGAACGTAGCGGCTACACCTTC. Translation: CASSLAERSGYTF.

The chain is built from TRBV10-1 and TRBJ1-5, with D unclear. There are 12 residues in the CDR3. Germline V gene lookup returns CDR1 WNHNN and CDR2 SYGVQD (reference sequence). Between the trimmed V and J ends, which lost 3 bases and 4 bases, there was a span of 4 bases. CDR3 nucleotide sequence: TGCGCCAGCAGTGATCCAAATCAGCCCCAGCATTTT. Its translation: CASSDPNQPQHF.

The sample holds one count of this clone. J is TRBJ1-1 and V is TRBV7-3; 7 nucleotides match TRBD1. In germline, CDR1 is SGHTA, CDR2 FQGTGA. CDR3 length: 14 amino acids. V was pared by 5 bases and J by 4 bases, with 7 bases of the junction left unmatched. The CDR3 region is CASSAQTGVTEAFF. CDR3 in DNA: TGTGCCAGCAGCGCCCAAACAGGGGTCACTGAAGCTTTCTTT.

This rearrangement joins TRBV3-1 (or the pseudogene TRBV3-2) to TRBJ1-3, with a tentative D call TRBD1 (5 bases). The CDR3 extends over 20 amino acids. The V gene's germline CDR1 is LGHDT and CDR2 YNNKEL (reference sequence). The V end lost 0 bases, the J end lost 0 bases, and 21 bases lay between the germline ends. The CDR3 reads CASSQDSGAANYISGNTIYF. CDR3 sequence (DNA): TGTGCCAGCAGCCAAGATTCTGGGGCAGCGAACTATATCTCTGGAAACACCATATATTTT.

The rearrangement joins TRBV18 to TRBJ2-4; TRBD2 might be the D (5 bases). The germline V and J ends were trimmed by 3 bases and 0 bases, with 9 bases remaining between them. From germline, CDR1 is KGHSH and CDR2 LQKENI. This CDR3 has 15 amino acids. CDR3 amino acids: CASSPAGLAKNIQYF. CDR3 nucleotide sequence: TGTGCCAGCTCACCGGCGGGTCTAGCCAAAAACATTCAGTACTTC.

The chain uses TRBV28 and TRBJ1-5; D unresolved. The germline V gene encodes CDR1 MDHEN and CDR2 SYDVKM. CDR3 size: 16 residues. The V end was cut by 4 bases, the J end by 5 bases, with 18 bases between. CDR3 residues: CASSYFSKSAYQPQHF. For the CDR3, the DNA is TGTGCCAGCAGTTACTTCAGCAAAAGCGCCTATCAGCCCCAGCATTTT.

The chain recombines TRBV9 with TRBJ1-4, with D maybe TRBD1 (5 bases). The CDR3 contains 15 residues. CDR1 and CDR2 (germline): SGDLS, YYNGEE. The ends were cut back, 4 bases at V and 8 bases at J, with 18 bases in the middle. CDR3 in amino acids: CASSTRQSGKEKLFF. DNA of the CDR3: TGTGCCAGCAGCACCCGACAGTCCGGAAAGGAAAAACTGTTTTTT.

This clone appeared many times. The V gene is TRBV6-5, the J gene TRBJ1-1; D may be TRBD1 (5 bases). Trimming left V 6 bases short and J 7 bases short, with 12 bases between. In germline, CDR1 is MNHEY, CDR2 SVGAGI. This CDR3 has 12 residues. The CDR3 nucleotides read TGTGCCAGCAGCCCAGGGTCCATTGAAGCTTTCTTT. Its protein is CASSPGSIEAFF.